Presented here are 16 T cell receptor beta chains from one specimen sequenced in a study of T-cell memory formation after mild COVID-19. Each CDR3 protein is one row after TCRdb ran MiXCR on the 5' RACE reads. The data hold fewer than 450,000 distinct CDR3 sequences, with roughly 26% observed a single time. The sequencing sample was made of PBMCs or a T cell subset sorted from them (not recorded which). The source of these receptors is an adult woman who had mild COVID-19 (a few samples of this study predate the infection). Cell type and time point are not known.

The chain has TRBV6-2 or TRBV6-3 and TRBJ1-6; D perhaps matches TRBD1 (6 bases). Trimming took off 5 bases at V and 7 bases at J, with 12 bases between the two ends. The CDR3 has 14 amino acids. Germline V gene sequence: CDR1 MNHEY, CDR2 SVGEGT. CDR3 DNA sequence: TGTGCCAGCAGTGAGAGGACAGCCAATTCACCCCTCCACTTT. Translated, it gives CASSERTANSPLHF.

The chain combines TRBV20-1 with TRBJ2-1; D ambiguous. Germline lookup yields CDR1 DFQATT and CDR2 SNEGSKA (reference sequence). CDR3 size: 16 residues. Trimming pared 0 bases from V and 0 bases from J, leaving 12 bases between. CDR3 sequence reads: CSARDGWRRSYNEQFF. The CDR3 DNA is TGCAGTGCTAGAGATGGTTGGCGGCGCTCCTACAATGAGCAGTTCTTC.

The chain is built from TRBV6-2 or TRBV6-3 and TRBJ2-7; 9 bases are shared with TRBD1. CDR1 MNHEY and CDR2 SVGEGT come from the germline V gene. V was clipped by 6 bases and J by 2 bases; unmatched bases: 2. The CDR3 is made up of 13 amino acids. CDR3 nucleotide sequence: TGTGCCAGCAGGGGACAGGGAACCTACGAGCAGTACTTC. Translating gives CASRGQGTYEQYF.

This clonotype was detected only a few times. V is TRBV20-1 and J is TRBJ1-2, with 7 bases aligning to TRBD1. CDR3 length: 13 amino acids. Germline V gives CDR1 DFQATT, CDR2 SNEGSKA (reference sequence). CDR3 coding DNA: TGCAGCGCGGAAGGGGGCATCGGCTATGGCTACACCTTC. It encodes CSAEGGIGYGYTF.

V usage is TRBV7-2 and J usage is TRBJ1-5, with TRBD1 identical over 8 bases. In germline, CDR1 is SGHTA, CDR2 FQGNSA. CDR3 length: 15 residues. V was pared by 5 bases and J by 3 bases, with 6 bases of the junction left unmatched. The CDR3 nucleotides read TGTGCCAGCAGCCTGGACAGGGCCTCCAATCAGCCCCAGCATTTT. Protein sequence: CASSLDRASNQPQHF.

This clonotype was counted a few times. The chain links TRBV20-1 to TRBJ2-7; 9 nucleotides align to TRBD2. This CDR3 spans 14 amino acids. The junction had 8 bases not matched to a gene; V was cut back by 6 bases and J by 2 bases. From germline, CDR1 is DFQATT and CDR2 SNEGSKA (reference sequence). CDR3 sequence (DNA): TGCAGTGCCCTAGCGGGACTAGCTACCTACGAGCAGTACTTC. This gives the protein CSALAGLATYEQYF.

This clonotype was found a few times. The rearrangement uses TRBV10-3 and TRBJ1-1; D is unclear. The ends were cut back, 6 bases at V and 1 base at J, with 18 bases in the middle. Germline V gene data show CDR1 as ENHRY and CDR2 as SYGVKD. This CDR3 is 16 amino acids long. This CDR3 is CAIRPSGQAGNTEAFF. The DNA for the CDR3 is TGTGCCATCAGGCCCTCGGGCCAGGCCGGGAACACTGAAGCTTTCTTT.

This clonotype was seen more than once but under ten times. V usage is TRBV20-1 and J usage is TRBJ2-2, with a weak D call TRBD2 (5 bases). Per germline, CDR1 DFQATT and CDR2 SNEGSKA (reference sequence). The CDR3 has 12 amino acids. V dropped 7 bases and J dropped 5 bases, with 11 bases sitting between them. The CDR3 is CSGGSGTGELFF. CDR3 in DNA: TGCAGTGGAGGGAGTGGTACCGGGGAGCTGTTTTTT.

This clonotype was counted many times. This rearrangement joins TRBV5-1 to TRBJ1-1; no firm D call. Germline CDR1 is SGHRS and CDR2 is YFSETQ. The ends were cut back, 0 bases at V and 0 bases at J, with 6 bases in the middle. The CDR3 is 14 amino acids. For the CDR3, the DNA is TGCGCCAGCAGCTTGGCACGGTTGAACACTGAAGCTTTCTTT. Its protein is CASSLARLNTEAFF.

The chain has TRBV30 and TRBJ2-7; the match to TRBD2 covers 12 bases. CDR3 length equals 14 residues. Germline V CDR1 and CDR2: GTSNPN, SVGIG (reference sequence). Trimming at V came to 3 bases and at J to 2 bases, leaving 2 bases not matched to a gene. The CDR3 coding sequence is TGTGCCTGGAGACTAGCGGGGGGTCCCTACGAGCAGTACTTC. Amino acids: CAWRLAGGPYEQYF.

The chain employs TRBV7-2 and TRBJ2-2; TRBD2 is a possible D gene (5 bases). The V gene's germline CDR1 is SGHTA and CDR2 FQGNSA. CDR3 length: 15 residues. With 1 base removed from V and 0 bases from J, the gap between germline ends came to 6 bases. The CDR3 sequence is CASSLGRANTGELFF. CDR3 in DNA: TGTGCCAGCAGCTTAGGGCGGGCGAACACCGGGGAGCTGTTTTTT. Using reference TRBV7-2 and TRBJ2-2 for the parts outside the CDR3, the full variable domain is GAGVSQSPSNKVTEKGKDVELRCDPISGHTALYWYRQSLGQGLEFLIYFQGNSAPDKSGLPSDRFSAERTGGSVSTLTIQRTQQEDSAVYLCASSLGRANTGELFFGEGSRLTVL.

CDR3 loop: CASSARGELYGYTF. For the CDR3, the DNA is TGTGCCAGCAGTGCCCGGGGGGAGCTCTATGGCTACACCTTC. The chain employs TRBV12-3 or TRBV12-4 and TRBJ1-2; the D gene is possibly TRBD1 (5 bases). The CDR3 runs to 14 residues. V lost 5 bases, J lost 4 bases, and 14 bases lay in between.

This clonotype has a handful of counts. This rearrangement joins TRBV6-5 to TRBJ1-4, with 9 nucleotides matching TRBD1. The trim removed 2 bases at V and 7 bases at J, leaving 2 bases unmatched. The CDR3 is made up of 14 amino acids. The germline V gene has CDR1 MNHEY and CDR2 SVGAGI. The DNA of the CDR3 is TGTGCCAGCAGTTACCAGACAGGGGGTGAAAAACTGTTTTTT. It specifies CASSYQTGGEKLFF.

This chain connects TRBV6-5 to TRBJ2-4, with 11 bases aligning to TRBD2. Germline CDR1 reads MNHEY; CDR2 reads SVGAGI. CDR3 size: 18 residues. V dropped 2 bases and J dropped 1; count of bases not matched to a gene: 7. The DNA of the CDR3 is TGTGCCAGCAGTTACAGAATCGTAGCGGGGGGGGCCAAAAACATTCAGTACTTC. Translating it yields CASSYRIVAGGAKNIQYF.

This clonotype has at least ten counts. The V gene is TRBV3-1, the J gene TRBJ1-5; D not resolved. The CDR3 is made up of 13 amino acids. Germline loops: CDR1 LGHDT, CDR2 YNNKEL (reference sequence). V was shortened by 0 bases and J by 4 bases, with 4 bases between the two germline ends. The CDR3 DNA follows: TGTGCCAGCAGCCAAGACAGGAATCAGCCCCAGCATTTT. Amino acids: CASSQDRNQPQHF.

The rearrangement uses TRBV5-5 and TRBJ1-2; D ambiguous. Trimming left V 3 bases short and J 1 base short, with 10 bases between. This CDR3 comprises 14 residues. From germline, CDR1 is SGHKS and CDR2 YYEKEE (reference sequence). The CDR3 DNA is TGTGCCAGCAGCTACTGGAACCTTAACTATGGCTACACCTTC. Translation gives CASSYWNLNYGYTF.